A selection of T cell receptor beta chains follows, all from one sample in a study of blood T cell repertoires in COVID-19. This table comes from immunoSEQ multiplex PCR, and its TCRdb copy is limited to in-frame clones, with some not included. The sample yields about 140,000 clones, roughly 84% seen once. The sample comprised peripheral blood. The receptors were gathered from a man between 25 and 39 years old with COVID-19, enrolled during active disease. The CDR3 runs from the conserved cysteine through the conserved F or W. The order of the fields is V gene, J gene, D gene, clone size, CDR3 protein, CDR3 DNA. The D gene is left open where the match is weak. Where a row states a size, it is once, few, many or the class of an expanded clone; other rows omit it.

V gene: TRBV5-1
J gene: TRBJ2-4
D gene: TRBD1
clone size: -
CDR3 protein: CASMRDRGDIQYF
CDR3 DNA: TGCGCCAGCATGAGGGACAGGGGTGACATTCAGTACTTC

V gene: TRBV25-1
J gene: TRBJ2-1
D gene: -
clone size: -
CDR3 protein: CASSEYSSRYNEQFF
CDR3 DNA: TGTGCCAGCAGTGAATACTCTAGCCGATACAATGAGCAGTTCTTC

V gene: TRBV24-1
J gene: TRBJ2-7
D gene: -
clone size: -
CDR3 protein: CATEDIYEQYF
CDR3 DNA: TGTGCCACCGAGGACATATACGAGCAGTACTTC

V gene: TRBV3-1/TRBV3-2
J gene: TRBJ1-1
D gene: -
clone size: -
CDR3 protein: CASSQDRGKLTEAFF
CDR3 DNA: TGTGCCAGCAGCCAAGATAGGGGGAAACTCACTGAAGCTTTCTTT

V gene: TRBV5-5
J gene: TRBJ2-7
D gene: TRBD1
clone size: few
CDR3 protein: CASSPPDRSGFRFSYEQYF
CDR3 DNA: TGTGCCAGCAGCCCGCCGGACAGGTCGGGATTTAGATTCTCCTACGAGCAGTACTTC

V gene: TRBV7-9
J gene: TRBJ1-2
D gene: TRBD1
clone size: -
CDR3 protein: CASSFTTGRGYTF
CDR3 DNA: TGTGCCAGCAGCTTTACGACAGGGCGAGGCTACACCTTC

V gene: TRBV15
J gene: TRBJ2-7
D gene: -
clone size: -
CDR3 protein: CATSTSSAHEQYF
CDR3 DNA: TGTGCCACCAGCACATCTAGCGCCCACGAGCAGTACTTC

V gene: TRBV9
J gene: TRBJ1-1
D gene: -
clone size: -
CDR3 protein: CASSVEGRMNTEAFF
CDR3 DNA: TGTGCCAGCAGCGTGGAGGGGAGGATGAACACTGAAGCTTTCTTT

V gene: TRBV9
J gene: TRBJ2-1
D gene: -
clone size: -
CDR3 protein: CASSVTPFNEQFF
CDR3 DNA: TGTGCCAGCAGCGTAACTCCGTTCAATGAGCAGTTCTTC

V gene: TRBV27
J gene: TRBJ1-2
D gene: TRBD1
clone size: -
CDR3 protein: CASSPGTGVGYGYTF
CDR3 DNA: TGTGCCAGCAGTCCCGGGACAGGGGTAGGCTATGGCTACACCTTC

V gene: TRBV29-1
J gene: TRBJ2-1
D gene: -
clone size: -
CDR3 protein: CSVDGGAHYNEQFF
CDR3 DNA: TGCAGCGTTGATGGCGGAGCCCACTACAATGAGCAGTTCTTC

V gene: TRBV9
J gene: TRBJ2-1
D gene: -
clone size: -
CDR3 protein: CASSAPRASPYNEQFF
CDR3 DNA: TGTGCCAGCAGCGCCCCTAGGGCTAGCCCTTACAATGAGCAGTTCTTC

V gene: TRBV28
J gene: TRBJ2-4
D gene: TRBD2
clone size: -
CDR3 protein: CASSQRLAGVNIQYF
CDR3 DNA: TGTGCCAGCAGTCAGCGGCTAGCGGGAGTGAACATTCAGTACTTC

V gene: TRBV10-3
J gene: TRBJ2-2
D gene: -
clone size: -
CDR3 protein: CAISARGPTVTGELFF
CDR3 DNA: TGTGCCATCAGTGCTAGGGGCCCAACGGTCACCGGGGAGCTGTTTTTT

V gene: TRBV7-2
J gene: TRBJ2-3
D gene: -
clone size: -
CDR3 protein: CASSYVPGDTQYF
CDR3 DNA: TGTGCCAGCAGCTACGTACCGGGAGATACGCAGTATTTT

V gene: TRBV2
J gene: TRBJ1-2
D gene: -
clone size: -
CDR3 protein: CASRGDMVGYTF
CDR3 DNA: TGTGCCAGCAGGGGGGACATGGTTGGCTACACCTTC